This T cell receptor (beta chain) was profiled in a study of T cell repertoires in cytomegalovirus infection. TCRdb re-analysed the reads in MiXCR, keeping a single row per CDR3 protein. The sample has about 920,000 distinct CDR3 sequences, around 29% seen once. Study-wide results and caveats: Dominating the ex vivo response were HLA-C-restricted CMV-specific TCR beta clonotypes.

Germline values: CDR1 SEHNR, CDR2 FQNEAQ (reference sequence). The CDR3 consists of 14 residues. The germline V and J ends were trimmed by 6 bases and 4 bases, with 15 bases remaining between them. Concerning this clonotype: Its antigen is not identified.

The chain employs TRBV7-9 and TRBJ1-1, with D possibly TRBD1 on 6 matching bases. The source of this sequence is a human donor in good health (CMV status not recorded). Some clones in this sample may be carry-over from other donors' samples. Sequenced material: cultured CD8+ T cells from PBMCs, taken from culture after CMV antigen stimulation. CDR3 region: CASRVEGGFTEAFF. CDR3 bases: TGTGCCAGCAGGGTAGAGGGGGGATTCACTGAAGCTTTCTTT.